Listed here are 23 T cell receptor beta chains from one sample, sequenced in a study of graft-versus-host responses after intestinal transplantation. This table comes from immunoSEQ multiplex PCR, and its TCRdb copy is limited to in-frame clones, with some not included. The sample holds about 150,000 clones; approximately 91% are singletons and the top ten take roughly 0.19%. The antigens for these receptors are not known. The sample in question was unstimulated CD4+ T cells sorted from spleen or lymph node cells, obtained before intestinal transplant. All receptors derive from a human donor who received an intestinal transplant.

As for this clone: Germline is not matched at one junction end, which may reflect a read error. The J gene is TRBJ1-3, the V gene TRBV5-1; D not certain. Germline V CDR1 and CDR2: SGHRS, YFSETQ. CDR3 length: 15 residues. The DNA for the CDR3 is TGCGCCAGCAGCTTGGGGTCAGCCTCTAGAAACACCATATATTTT. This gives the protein CASSLGSASRNTIYF.

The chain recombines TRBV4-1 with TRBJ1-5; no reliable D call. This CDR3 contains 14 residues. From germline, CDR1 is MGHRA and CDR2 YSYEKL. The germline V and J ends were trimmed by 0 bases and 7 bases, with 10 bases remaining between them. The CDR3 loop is CASSQESWRQPQHF. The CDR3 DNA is TGCGCCAGCAGCCAAGAATCCTGGCGGCAGCCCCAGCATTTT.

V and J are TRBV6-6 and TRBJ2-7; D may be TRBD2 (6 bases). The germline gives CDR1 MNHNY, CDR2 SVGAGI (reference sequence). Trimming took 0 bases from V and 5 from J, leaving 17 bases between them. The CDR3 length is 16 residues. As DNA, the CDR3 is TGTGCCAGCAGTTACTCGATAGGTGCAAGGGAGGACGAGCAGTACTTC. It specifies CASSYSIGAREDEQYF.

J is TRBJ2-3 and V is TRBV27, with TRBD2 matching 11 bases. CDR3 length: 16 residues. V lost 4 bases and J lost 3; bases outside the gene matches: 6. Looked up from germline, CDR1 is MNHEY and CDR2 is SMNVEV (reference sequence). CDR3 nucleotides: TGTGCCAGCAGTTCCCCTAGCGGGAGGAGGACAGATACGCAGTATTTT. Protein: CASSSPSGRRTDTQYF.

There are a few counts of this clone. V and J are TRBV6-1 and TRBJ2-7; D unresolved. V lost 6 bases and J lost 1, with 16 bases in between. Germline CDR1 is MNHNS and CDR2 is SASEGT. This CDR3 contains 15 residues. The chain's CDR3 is CASRGEHDSSYEQYF. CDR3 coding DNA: TGTGCCAGCAGAGGAGAACACGATTCATCCTACGAGCAGTACTTC.

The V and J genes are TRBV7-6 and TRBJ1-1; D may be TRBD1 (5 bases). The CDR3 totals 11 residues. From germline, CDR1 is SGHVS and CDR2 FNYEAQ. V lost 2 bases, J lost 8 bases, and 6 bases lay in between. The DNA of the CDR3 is TGTGCCAGCAGCTTAAAGGGGGAAGCTTTCTTT. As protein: CASSLKGEAFF. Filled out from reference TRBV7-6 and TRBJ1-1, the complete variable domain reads GAGVSQSPRYKVTKRGQDVALRCDPISGHVSLYWYRQALGQGPEFLTYFNYEAQQDKSGLPNDRFSAERPEGSISTLTIQRTEQRDSAMYRCASSLKGEAFFGQGTRLTVV.

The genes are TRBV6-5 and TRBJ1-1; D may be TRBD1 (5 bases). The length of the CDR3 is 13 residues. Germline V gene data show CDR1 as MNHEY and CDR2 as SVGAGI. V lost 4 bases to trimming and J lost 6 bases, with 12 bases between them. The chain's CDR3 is CASSWGGAAEAFF. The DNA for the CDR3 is TGTGCCAGCAGTTGGGGGGGTGCGGCTGAAGCTTTCTTT.

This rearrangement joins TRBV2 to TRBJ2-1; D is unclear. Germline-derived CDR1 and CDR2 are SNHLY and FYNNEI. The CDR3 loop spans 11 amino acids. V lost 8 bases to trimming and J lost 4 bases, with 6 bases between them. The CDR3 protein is CASGLYNEQFF. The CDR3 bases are TGTGCCAGCGGTTTATACAATGAGCAGTTCTTC. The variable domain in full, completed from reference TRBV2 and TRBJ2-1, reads EPEVTQTPSHQVTQMGQEVILRCVPISNHLYFYWYRQILGQKVEFLVSFYNNEISEKSEIFDDQFSVERPDGSNFTLKIRSTKLEDSAMYFCASGLYNEQFFGPGTRLTVL.

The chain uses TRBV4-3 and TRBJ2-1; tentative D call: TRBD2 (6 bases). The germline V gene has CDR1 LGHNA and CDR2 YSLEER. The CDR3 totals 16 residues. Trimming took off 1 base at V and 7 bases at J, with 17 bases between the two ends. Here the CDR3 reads CASSQVWSGLLNEQFF. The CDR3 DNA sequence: TGCGCCAGCAGCCAAGTTTGGTCGGGACTTTTGAATGAGCAGTTCTTC.

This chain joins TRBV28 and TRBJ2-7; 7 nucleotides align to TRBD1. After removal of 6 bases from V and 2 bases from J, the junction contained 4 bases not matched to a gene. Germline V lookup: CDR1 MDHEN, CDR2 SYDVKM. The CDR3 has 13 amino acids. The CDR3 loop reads CASRDRVAYEQYF. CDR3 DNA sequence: TGTGCCAGCAGAGACAGGGTAGCCTACGAGCAGTACTTC.

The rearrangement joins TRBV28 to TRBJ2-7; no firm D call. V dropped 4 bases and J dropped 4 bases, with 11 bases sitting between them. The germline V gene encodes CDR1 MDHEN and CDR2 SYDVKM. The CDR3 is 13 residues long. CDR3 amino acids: CASSSPADYEQYF. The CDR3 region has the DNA TGTGCCAGCAGTTCACCGGCCGATTACGAGCAGTACTTC. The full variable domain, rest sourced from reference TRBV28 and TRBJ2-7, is DVKVTQSSRYLVKRTGEKVFLECVQDMDHENMFWYRQDPGLGLRLIYFSYDVKMKEKGDIPEGYSVSREKKERFSLILESASTNQTSMYLCASSSPADYEQYFGPGTRLTVT.

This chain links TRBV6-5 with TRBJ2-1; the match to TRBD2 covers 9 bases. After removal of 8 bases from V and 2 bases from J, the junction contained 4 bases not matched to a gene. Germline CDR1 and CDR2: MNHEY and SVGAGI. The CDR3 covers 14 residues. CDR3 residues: CASVAGAPYNEQFF. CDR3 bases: TGTGCCAGCGTAGCGGGAGCGCCCTACAATGAGCAGTTCTTC.

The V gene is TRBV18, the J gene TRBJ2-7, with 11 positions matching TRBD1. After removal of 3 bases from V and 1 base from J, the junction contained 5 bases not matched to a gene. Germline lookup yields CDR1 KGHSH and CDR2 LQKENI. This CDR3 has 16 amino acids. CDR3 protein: CASSPGTGGESYEQYF. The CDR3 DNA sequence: TGTGCCAGCTCACCGGGGACAGGGGGGGAATCCTACGAGCAGTACTTC. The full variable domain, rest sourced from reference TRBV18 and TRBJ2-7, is NAGVMQNPRHLVRRRGQEARLRCSPMKGHSHVYWYRQLPEEGLKFMVYLQKENIIDESGMPKERFSAEFPKEGPSILRIQQVVRGDSAAYFCASSPGTGGESYEQYFGPGTRLTVT.

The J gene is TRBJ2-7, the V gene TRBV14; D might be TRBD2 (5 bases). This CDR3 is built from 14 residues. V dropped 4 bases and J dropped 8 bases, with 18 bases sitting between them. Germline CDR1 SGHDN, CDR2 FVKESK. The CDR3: CASSLGGWSDQQYF. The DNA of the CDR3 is TGTGCCAGCAGCCTCGGAGGATGGTCGGACCAGCAGTACTTC.

Here the CDR3 DNA reads TGTGCCAGCTCGAGTTCGGGGGAGCTGTTTTTT. It codes for CASSSSGELFF. The chain combines TRBV5-6 with TRBJ2-2, with D unresolved. CDR3 size: 11 residues. With 7 bases removed from V and 8 bases from J, the gap between germline ends came to 9 bases. Germline V CDR1 and CDR2: SGHDT, YYEEEE.

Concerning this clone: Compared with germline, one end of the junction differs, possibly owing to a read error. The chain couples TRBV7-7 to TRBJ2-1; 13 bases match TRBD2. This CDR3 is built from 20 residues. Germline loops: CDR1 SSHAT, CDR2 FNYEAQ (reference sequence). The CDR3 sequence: CASSPRPTSGRSVAYNEQFF. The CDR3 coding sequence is TGTGCTAGCAGCCCGAGACCGACTAGCGGGAGGTCCGTTGCCTACAATGAGCAGTTCTTC.

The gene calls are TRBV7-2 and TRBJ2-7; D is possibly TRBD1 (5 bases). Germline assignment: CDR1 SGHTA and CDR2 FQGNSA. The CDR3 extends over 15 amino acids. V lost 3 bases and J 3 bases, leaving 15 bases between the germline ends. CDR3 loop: CASSFGAPTNYEQYF. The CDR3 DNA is TGTGCCAGCAGCTTTGGGGCCCCCACCAACTACGAGCAGTACTTC.

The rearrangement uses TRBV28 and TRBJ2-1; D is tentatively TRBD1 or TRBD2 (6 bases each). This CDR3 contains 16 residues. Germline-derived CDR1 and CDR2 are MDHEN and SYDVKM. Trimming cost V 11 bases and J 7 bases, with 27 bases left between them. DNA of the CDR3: TGTGCCCTCAAACAAACCGGGGGCTCCGGAGCAAATGAGCAGTTCTTC. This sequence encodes CALKQTGGSGANEQFF.

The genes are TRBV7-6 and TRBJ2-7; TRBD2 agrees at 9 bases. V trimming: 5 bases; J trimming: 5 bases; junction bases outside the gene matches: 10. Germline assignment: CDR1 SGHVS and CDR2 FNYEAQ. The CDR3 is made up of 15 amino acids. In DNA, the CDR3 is TGTGCCAGCAGCAACCTACTAGCGGGTACCCACGAGCAGTACTTC. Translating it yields CASSNLLAGTHEQYF.

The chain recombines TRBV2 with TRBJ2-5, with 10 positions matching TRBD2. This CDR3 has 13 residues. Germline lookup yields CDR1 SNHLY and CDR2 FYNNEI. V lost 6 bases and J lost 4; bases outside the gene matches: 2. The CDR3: CASRRLAGETQYF. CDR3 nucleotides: TGTGCCAGCAGGAGACTAGCGGGAGAGACCCAGTACTTC.

The CDR3 region is CASSSNTGLGPGELFF. Written as DNA, the CDR3 is TGCGCCAGCAGCTCCAACACGGGCTTAGGCCCTGGGGAGCTGTTTTTT. The chain uses TRBV5-1 and TRBJ2-2, with unresolved D. CDR3 length: 16 amino acids. Germline CDR1 reads SGHRS; CDR2 reads YFSETQ. Trimming took off 3 bases at V and 8 bases at J, with 20 bases between the two ends.

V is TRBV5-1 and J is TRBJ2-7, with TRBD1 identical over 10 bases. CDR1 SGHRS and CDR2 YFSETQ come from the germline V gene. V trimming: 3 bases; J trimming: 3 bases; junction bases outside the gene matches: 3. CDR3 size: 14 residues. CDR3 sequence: CASSWGDRGYEQYF. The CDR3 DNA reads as TGCGCCAGCAGCTGGGGGGACAGGGGCTACGAGCAGTACTTC.

CDR3 loop: CASSLAIAYEQYF. In DNA form, the CDR3 reads TGTGCCAGCAGCTTAGCGATCGCCTACGAGCAGTACTTC. The V call is TRBV7-8, the J call TRBJ2-5; D not resolved. The J call is uncertain, as TRBJ2-7 better fits the DNA end. This CDR3 comprises 13 residues. In germline, CDR1 is SGHVS, CDR2 FQNEAQ.